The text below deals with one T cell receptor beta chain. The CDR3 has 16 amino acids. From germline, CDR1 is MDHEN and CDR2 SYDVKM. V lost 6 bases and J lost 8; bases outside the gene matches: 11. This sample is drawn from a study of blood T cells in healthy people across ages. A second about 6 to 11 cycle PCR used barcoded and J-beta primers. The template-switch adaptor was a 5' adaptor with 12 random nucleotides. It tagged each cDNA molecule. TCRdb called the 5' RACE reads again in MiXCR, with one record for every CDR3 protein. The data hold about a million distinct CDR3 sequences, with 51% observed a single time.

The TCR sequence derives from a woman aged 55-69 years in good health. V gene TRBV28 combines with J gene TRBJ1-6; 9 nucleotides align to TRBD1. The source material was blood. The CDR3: CASSALGQGLDSPLHF. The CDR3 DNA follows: TGTGCCAGCAGCGCCCTGGGACAGGGACTTGATTCACCCCTCCACTTT.